This T cell receptor beta chain emerged from a study of blood T cell repertoires in COVID-19. Study-level information: PBMCs, B-cell-depleted T cells, or T cells were the source of the cDNA or gDNA that made up the material.

Per the germline V gene, CDR1 is MNHEY and CDR2 is SMNVEV (reference sequence). V dropped 2 bases and J dropped 6; count of bases not matched to a gene: 7. The CDR3 is 15 residues long. As handled by the study authors: Quantification of nucleated cells was approximated via reference gene primer amplification. Produced via immunoSEQ multiplex PCR; TCRdb's table is partial and in-frame only. The V and J calls and the clone size are those of that table, but D and trimming were determined from the DNA. Of over 40,000 clones listed, about 86% are singletons. The sample holds a few counts of this clone. This TCR derives from a man older than 75 with active COVID-19. Sequencing used peripheral blood. The chain couples TRBV27 to TRBJ1-5; 7 bases match TRBD1. The CDR3 bases are TGTGCCAGCAGTTTAGGGGGGACAGCGGGTCAGCCCCAGCATTTT. Its protein product is CASSLGGTAGQPQHF.